The clone carrying this T cell receptor beta chain was found once. This specimen belongs to a study of shared clonotypes between healthy human individuals. Profiled with immunoSEQ multiplex PCR; TCRdb holds only in-frame clones, not every one. The sample has some 2,400,000 clones; approximately 94% are singletons. The V end was cut by 4 bases, the J end by 0 bases, with 7 bases between. Germline assignment: CDR1 MDHEN and CDR2 SYDVKM. This CDR3 has 15 amino acids. The receptor's source is a man aged 18 to 29 in good health. Specimen: naive CD4+ T cells sorted from blood. Subset denoted: CD45RA+ positively selected. The V call is TRBV28, the J call TRBJ2-6; a possible D gene is TRBD2 (5 bases). The CDR3 here is CASSWESSGANVLTF. CDR3 bases: TGTGCCAGCAGTTGGGAGTCCTCTGGGGCCAACGTCCTGACTTTC. Variable domain in full (rest from reference TRBV28 and TRBJ2-6): DVKVTQSSRYLVKRTGEKVFLECVQDMDHENMFWYRQDPGLGLRLIYFSYDVKMKEKGDIPEGYSVSREKKERFSLILESASTNQTSMYLCASSWESSGANVLTFGAGSRLTVL.